This TCR beta chain was obtained from a study of chemoradiotherapy in HPV16-positive cancers. The length of the CDR3 is 15 residues. Trimming left V 3 bases short and J 4 bases short, with 17 bases between. CDR1 is SGDLS and CDR2 is YYNGEE in the germline V gene. This clone was seen more than once but under ten times. Sequenced by immunoSEQ multiplex PCR; TCRdb stores in-frame clones only, minus some. This sample has 700 or so clones; 86% occur once, and the top ten carry just under 4%. Samples were taken several times over chemoradiotherapy. The V call is TRBV9, the J call TRBJ2-7; tentatively, D is TRBD1 (6 bases). The sequencing used tumor tissue, collected from a patient who underwent chemoradiotherapy. This receptor was identified in a human donor with HPV-associated anogenital cancer. CDR3 in amino acids: CASSAQDRMDYEQYF. In DNA, the CDR3 is TGTGCCAGCAGCGCACAAGACAGGATGGATTACGAGCAGTACTTC. The complete variable domain, with remaining parts taken from reference TRBV9 and TRBJ2-7, reads DSGVTQTPKHLITATGQRVTLRCSPRSGDLSVYWYQQSLDQGLQFLIQYYNGEERAKGNILERFSAQQFPDLHSELNLSSLELGDSALYFCASSAQDRMDYEQYFGPGTRLTVT.